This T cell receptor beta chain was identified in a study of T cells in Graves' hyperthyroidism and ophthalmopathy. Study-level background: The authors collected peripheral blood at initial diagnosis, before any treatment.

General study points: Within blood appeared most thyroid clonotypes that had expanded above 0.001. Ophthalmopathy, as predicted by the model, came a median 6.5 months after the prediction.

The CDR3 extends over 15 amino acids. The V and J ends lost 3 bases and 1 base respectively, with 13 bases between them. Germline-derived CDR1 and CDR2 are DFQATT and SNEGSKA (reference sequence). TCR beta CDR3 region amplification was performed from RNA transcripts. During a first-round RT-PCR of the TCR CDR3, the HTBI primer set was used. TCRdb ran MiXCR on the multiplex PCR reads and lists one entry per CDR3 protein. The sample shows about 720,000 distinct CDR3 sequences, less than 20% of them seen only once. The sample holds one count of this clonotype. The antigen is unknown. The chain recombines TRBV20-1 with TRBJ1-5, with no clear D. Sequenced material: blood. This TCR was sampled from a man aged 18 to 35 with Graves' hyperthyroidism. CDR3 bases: TGCAGTGCTAGTGAGACGGGGAGCAGCAATCAGCCCCAGCATTTT. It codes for CSASETGSSNQPQHF.